Below are 6 T cell receptor beta chains sequenced from a single sample in a study of identical twins. TCRdb independently ran MiXCR on the 5' RACE reads; one entry per CDR3 protein. The sample shows 690,000 or so distinct CDR3 sequences, 8.5% to 9.5% of them seen only once. In addition, the sample was reused for a study of yellow fever vaccine responses in identical twins.

The sample consisted of PBMCs. These receptors were obtained from a woman under 30 in good health.

This clonotype was found a few times. The V gene is TRBV28, the J gene TRBJ2-3, with 7 bases lining up with TRBD1. This CDR3 contains 17 residues. Germline V gene data show CDR1 as MDHEN and CDR2 as SYDVKM. V was clipped by 4 bases and J by 2 bases; unmatched bases: 12. This chain's CDR3 is CASSWSSGQEDTDTQYF. The CDR3 DNA reads TGTGCCAGCAGTTGGTCGTCAGGACAGGAGGACACAGATACGCAGTATTTT.

This clonotype was counted many times. This chain uses TRBV14 with TRBJ2-7; perhaps TRBD1 as D (6 bases). CDR1 is SGHDN and CDR2 is FVKESK in the germline V gene. Trimming left V 0 bases short and J 5 bases short, with 14 bases between. The CDR3 length is 15 residues. Here the CDR3 DNA reads TGTGCCAGCAGCCAAGATCACAGGGATCTCGACGAGCAGTACTTC. Its translation is CASSQDHRDLDEQYF.

The sample holds many counts of this clonotype. The chain employs TRBV2 and TRBJ2-3; possibly TRBD1 for D (6 bases). CDR3 length: 13 residues. CDR1 is SNHLY, CDR2 FYNNEI, per germline. Trimming shortened V by 8 bases and J by 1 base, and 10 bases separated the two germline ends. DNA for the CDR3: TGTGCCAGCCGGGCAGGGGGCACAGATACGCAGTATTTT. Amino acid sequence: CASRAGGTDTQYF.

Only a few counts were recorded for this clonotype. V gene TRBV3-1 combines with J gene TRBJ1-5; possible D gene TRBD1, 6 bases. Trimming shortened V by 2 bases and J by 6 bases, and 14 bases separated the two germline ends. CDR1 and CDR2 from the germline V gene are LGHDT and YNNKEL (reference sequence). CDR3 length: 15 amino acids. In nucleotides, the CDR3 is TGTGCCAGCAGCCAAAGCTGGGGGGCGAGTCAGCCCCAGCATTTT. This translates into CASSQSWGASQPQHF.

At least ten counts were recorded for this clonotype. At one boundary the junction diverges from the germline segment, which might be a read error. The J gene is TRBJ2-1, the V gene TRBV12-3 or TRBV12-4; TRBD2 agrees at 9 bases. The CDR3 sequence is 15 residues long. The CDR3 DNA reads as TGTGCCAGCAGTATAGCGGGAGCTTCCTACAATGAGCAGTTCTTC. Translating gives CASSIAGASYNEQFF.

This rearrangement joins TRBV3-1 to TRBJ2-7, with TRBD1 matching 9 bases. This CDR3 has 14 amino acids. Trimming took 6 bases from V and 9 from J; bases not matched to a gene: 12. Germline loops: CDR1 LGHDT, CDR2 YNNKEL (reference sequence). The CDR3 spells CASSIGTGRRLQYF. In DNA, the CDR3 is TGTGCCAGCAGTATCGGGACAGGGAGGCGGTTGCAGTACTTC.